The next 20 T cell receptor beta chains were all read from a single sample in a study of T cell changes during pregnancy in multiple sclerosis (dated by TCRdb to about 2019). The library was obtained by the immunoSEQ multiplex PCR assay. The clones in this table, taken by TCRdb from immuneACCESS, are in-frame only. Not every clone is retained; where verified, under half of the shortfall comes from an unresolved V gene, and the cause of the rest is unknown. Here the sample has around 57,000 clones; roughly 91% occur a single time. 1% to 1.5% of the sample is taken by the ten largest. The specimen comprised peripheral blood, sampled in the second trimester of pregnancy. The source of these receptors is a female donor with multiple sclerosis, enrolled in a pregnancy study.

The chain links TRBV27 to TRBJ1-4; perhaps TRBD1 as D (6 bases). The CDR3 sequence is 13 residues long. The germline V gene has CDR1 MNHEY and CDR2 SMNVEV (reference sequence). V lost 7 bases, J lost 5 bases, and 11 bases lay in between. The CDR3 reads CASMGRGNEKLFF. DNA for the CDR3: TGTGCCAGCATGGGAAGGGGGAATGAAAAACTGTTTTTT.

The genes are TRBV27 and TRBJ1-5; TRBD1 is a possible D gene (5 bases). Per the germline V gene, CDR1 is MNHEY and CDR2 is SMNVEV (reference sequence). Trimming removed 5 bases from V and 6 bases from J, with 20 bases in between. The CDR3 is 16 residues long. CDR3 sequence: CASSPWAGLSSQPQHF. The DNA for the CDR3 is TGTGCCAGCAGTCCTTGGGCAGGGTTAAGTAGTCAGCCCCAGCATTTT.

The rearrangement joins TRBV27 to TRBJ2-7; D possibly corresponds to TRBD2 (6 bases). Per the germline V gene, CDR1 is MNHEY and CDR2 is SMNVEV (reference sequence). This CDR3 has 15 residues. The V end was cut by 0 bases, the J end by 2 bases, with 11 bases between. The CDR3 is CASSLSSGGTYEQYF. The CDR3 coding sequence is TGTGCCAGCAGTTTATCTTCTGGGGGGACCTACGAGCAGTACTTC.

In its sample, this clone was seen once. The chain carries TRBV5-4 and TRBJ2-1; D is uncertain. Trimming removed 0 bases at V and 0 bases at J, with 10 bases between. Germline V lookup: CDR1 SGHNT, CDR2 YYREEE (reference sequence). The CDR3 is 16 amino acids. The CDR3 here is CASSLEPKYSYNEQFF. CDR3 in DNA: TGTGCCAGCAGCTTGGAGCCGAAGTACTCCTACAATGAGCAGTTCTTC. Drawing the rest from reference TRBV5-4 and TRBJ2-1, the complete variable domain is ETGVTQSPTHLIKTRGQQVTLRCSSQSGHNTVSWYQQALGQGPQFIFQYYREEENGRGNFPPRFSGLQFPNYSSELNVNALELDDSALYLCASSLEPKYSYNEQFFGPGTRLTVL.

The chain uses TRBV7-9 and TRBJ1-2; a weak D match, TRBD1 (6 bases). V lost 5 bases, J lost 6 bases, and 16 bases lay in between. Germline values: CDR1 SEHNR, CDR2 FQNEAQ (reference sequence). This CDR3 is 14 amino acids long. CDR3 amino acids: CASSPRGIFNGYTF. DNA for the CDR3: TGTGCCAGCAGCCCGAGGGGGATCTTCAATGGCTACACCTTC. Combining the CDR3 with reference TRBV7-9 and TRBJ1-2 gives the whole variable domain DTGVSQNPRHKITKRGQNVTFRCDPISEHNRLYWYRQTLGQGPEFLTYFQNEAQLEKSRLLSDRFSAERPKGSFSTLEIQRTEQGDSAMYLCASSPRGIFNGYTFGSGTRLTVV.

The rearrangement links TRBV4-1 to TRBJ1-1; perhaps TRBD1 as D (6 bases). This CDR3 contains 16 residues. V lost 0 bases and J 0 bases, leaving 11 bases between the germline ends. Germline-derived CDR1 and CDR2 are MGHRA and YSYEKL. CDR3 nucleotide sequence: TGCGCCAGCAGCCAAGATCAAAGGGGGATGAACACTGAAGCTTTCTTT. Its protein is CASSQDQRGMNTEAFF.

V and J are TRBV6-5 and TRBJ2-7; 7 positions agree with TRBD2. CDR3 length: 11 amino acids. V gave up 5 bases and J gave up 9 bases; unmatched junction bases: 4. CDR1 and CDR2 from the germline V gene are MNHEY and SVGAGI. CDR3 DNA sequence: TGTGCCAGCAGTGGACTAGGCGGGCAGTACTTC. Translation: CASSGLGGQYF.

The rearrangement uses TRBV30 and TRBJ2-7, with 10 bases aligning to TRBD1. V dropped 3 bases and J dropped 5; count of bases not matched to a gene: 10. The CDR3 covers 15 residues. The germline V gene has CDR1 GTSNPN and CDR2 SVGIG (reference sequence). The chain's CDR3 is CAWSSRGTGVHEQYF. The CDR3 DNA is TGTGCCTGGAGCTCCAGAGGGACAGGGGTCCACGAGCAGTACTTC.

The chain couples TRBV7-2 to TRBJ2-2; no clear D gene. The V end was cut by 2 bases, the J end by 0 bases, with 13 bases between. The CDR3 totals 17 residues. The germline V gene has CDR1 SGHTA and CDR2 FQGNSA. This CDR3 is CASSLHPAAPNTGELFF. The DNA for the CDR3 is TGTGCCAGCAGCTTACATCCGGCAGCGCCGAACACCGGGGAGCTGTTTTTT.

In nucleotides, the CDR3 is TGTGCCAGCAGCTTTGTTCCACAATACAACGATAACGAGCAGTACTTC. As protein: CASSFVPQYNDNEQYF. The genes are TRBV11-2 and TRBJ2-7; no reliable D call. V lost 3 bases, J lost 5 bases, and 20 bases lay in between. Germline V gives CDR1 SGHAT, CDR2 FQNNGV. The CDR3 is made up of 16 amino acids.

CDR3 nucleotides: TGCGCCAGCAGCTGGGGACTTAGGGGACAGCGCTCTGGAAACACCATATATTTT. Encoded protein: CASSWGLRGQRSGNTIYF. This chain uses TRBV5-1 with TRBJ1-3, with TRBD1 identical over 7 bases. The CDR3 runs 18 residues. V shed 3 bases and J 0 bases; nucleotides not matched to a gene: 12. Per the germline V gene, CDR1 is SGHRS and CDR2 is YFSETQ.

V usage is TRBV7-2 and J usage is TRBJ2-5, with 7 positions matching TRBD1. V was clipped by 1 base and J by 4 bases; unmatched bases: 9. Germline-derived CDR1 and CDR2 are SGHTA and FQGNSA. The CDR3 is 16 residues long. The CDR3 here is CASSLGTGALGETQYF. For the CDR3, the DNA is TGTGCCAGCAGCTTAGGTACAGGGGCATTGGGAGAGACCCAGTACTTC.

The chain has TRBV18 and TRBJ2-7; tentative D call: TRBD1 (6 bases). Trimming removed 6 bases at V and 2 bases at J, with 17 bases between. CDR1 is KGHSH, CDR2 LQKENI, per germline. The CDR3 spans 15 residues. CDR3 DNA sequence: TGTGCCAGCTCCTCAGGGGCAGGGGTGACCTACGAGCAGTACTTC. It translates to CASSSGAGVTYEQYF.

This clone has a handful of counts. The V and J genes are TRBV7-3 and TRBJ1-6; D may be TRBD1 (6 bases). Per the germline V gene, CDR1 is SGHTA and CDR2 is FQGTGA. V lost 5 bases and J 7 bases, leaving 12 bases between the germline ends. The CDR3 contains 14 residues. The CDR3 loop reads CASSAGQINSPLHF. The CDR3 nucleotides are TGTGCCAGCAGCGCCGGACAGATAAATTCACCCCTCCACTTT.

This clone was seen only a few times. CDR3 amino acids: CAWSEQGNQPQHF. CDR3 nucleotides: TGTGCCTGGAGTGAACAGGGAAATCAGCCCCAGCATTTT. The chain carries TRBV30 and TRBJ1-5; the D gene is possibly TRBD1 (6 bases). Per germline, CDR1 GTSNPN and CDR2 SVGIG (reference sequence). The CDR3 contains 13 residues. The ends were cut back, 1 base at V and 4 bases at J, with 8 bases in the middle. Using reference TRBV30 and TRBJ1-5 for the parts outside the CDR3, the full variable domain is SQTIHQWPATLVQPVGSPLSLECTVEGTSNPNLYWYRQAAGRGLQLLFYSVGIGQISSEVPQNLSASRPQDRQFILSSKKLLLSDSGFYLCAWSEQGNQPQHFGDGTRLSIL.

The CDR3 DNA reads as TGTGCCAGCAGCTTATTTGCGGGACAGGACTACGAGCAGTACTTC. It yields the protein CASSLFAGQDYEQYF. The V gene is TRBV7-2, the J gene TRBJ2-7, with 8 bases matching TRBD1. The CDR3 has 15 amino acids. V lost 2 bases and J lost 3; bases outside the gene matches: 6. Germline-derived CDR1 and CDR2 are SGHTA and FQGNSA.

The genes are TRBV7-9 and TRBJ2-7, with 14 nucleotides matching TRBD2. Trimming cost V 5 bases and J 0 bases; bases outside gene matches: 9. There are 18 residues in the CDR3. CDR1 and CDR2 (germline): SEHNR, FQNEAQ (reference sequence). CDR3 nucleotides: TGTGCCAGCAGCCGCGGACTAGCGGGGGGTTTGACCTCCTACGAGCAGTACTTC. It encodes CASSRGLAGGLTSYEQYF.

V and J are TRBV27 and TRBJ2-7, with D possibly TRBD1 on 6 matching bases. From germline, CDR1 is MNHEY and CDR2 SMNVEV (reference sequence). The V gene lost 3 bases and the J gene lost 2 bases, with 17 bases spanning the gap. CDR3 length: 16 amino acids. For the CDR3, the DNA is TGTGCCAGCAGTTTCGGGACACCTACTATTCCCTACGAGCAGTACTTC. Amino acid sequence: CASSFGTPTIPYEQYF.

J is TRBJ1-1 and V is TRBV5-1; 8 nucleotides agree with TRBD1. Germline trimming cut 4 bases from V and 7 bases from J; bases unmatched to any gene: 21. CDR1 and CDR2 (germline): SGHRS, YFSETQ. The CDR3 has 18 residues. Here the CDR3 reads CASSPRLGTGDERLEAFF. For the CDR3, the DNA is TGCGCCAGCAGCCCCCGGCTCGGGACAGGCGACGAACGGCTTGAAGCTTTCTTT.

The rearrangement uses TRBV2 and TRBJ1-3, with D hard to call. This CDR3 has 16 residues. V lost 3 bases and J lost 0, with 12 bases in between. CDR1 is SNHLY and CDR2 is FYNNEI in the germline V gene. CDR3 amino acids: CASSDRPHISGNTIYF. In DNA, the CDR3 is TGTGCCAGCAGTGATCGTCCACATATCTCTGGAAACACCATATATTTT.